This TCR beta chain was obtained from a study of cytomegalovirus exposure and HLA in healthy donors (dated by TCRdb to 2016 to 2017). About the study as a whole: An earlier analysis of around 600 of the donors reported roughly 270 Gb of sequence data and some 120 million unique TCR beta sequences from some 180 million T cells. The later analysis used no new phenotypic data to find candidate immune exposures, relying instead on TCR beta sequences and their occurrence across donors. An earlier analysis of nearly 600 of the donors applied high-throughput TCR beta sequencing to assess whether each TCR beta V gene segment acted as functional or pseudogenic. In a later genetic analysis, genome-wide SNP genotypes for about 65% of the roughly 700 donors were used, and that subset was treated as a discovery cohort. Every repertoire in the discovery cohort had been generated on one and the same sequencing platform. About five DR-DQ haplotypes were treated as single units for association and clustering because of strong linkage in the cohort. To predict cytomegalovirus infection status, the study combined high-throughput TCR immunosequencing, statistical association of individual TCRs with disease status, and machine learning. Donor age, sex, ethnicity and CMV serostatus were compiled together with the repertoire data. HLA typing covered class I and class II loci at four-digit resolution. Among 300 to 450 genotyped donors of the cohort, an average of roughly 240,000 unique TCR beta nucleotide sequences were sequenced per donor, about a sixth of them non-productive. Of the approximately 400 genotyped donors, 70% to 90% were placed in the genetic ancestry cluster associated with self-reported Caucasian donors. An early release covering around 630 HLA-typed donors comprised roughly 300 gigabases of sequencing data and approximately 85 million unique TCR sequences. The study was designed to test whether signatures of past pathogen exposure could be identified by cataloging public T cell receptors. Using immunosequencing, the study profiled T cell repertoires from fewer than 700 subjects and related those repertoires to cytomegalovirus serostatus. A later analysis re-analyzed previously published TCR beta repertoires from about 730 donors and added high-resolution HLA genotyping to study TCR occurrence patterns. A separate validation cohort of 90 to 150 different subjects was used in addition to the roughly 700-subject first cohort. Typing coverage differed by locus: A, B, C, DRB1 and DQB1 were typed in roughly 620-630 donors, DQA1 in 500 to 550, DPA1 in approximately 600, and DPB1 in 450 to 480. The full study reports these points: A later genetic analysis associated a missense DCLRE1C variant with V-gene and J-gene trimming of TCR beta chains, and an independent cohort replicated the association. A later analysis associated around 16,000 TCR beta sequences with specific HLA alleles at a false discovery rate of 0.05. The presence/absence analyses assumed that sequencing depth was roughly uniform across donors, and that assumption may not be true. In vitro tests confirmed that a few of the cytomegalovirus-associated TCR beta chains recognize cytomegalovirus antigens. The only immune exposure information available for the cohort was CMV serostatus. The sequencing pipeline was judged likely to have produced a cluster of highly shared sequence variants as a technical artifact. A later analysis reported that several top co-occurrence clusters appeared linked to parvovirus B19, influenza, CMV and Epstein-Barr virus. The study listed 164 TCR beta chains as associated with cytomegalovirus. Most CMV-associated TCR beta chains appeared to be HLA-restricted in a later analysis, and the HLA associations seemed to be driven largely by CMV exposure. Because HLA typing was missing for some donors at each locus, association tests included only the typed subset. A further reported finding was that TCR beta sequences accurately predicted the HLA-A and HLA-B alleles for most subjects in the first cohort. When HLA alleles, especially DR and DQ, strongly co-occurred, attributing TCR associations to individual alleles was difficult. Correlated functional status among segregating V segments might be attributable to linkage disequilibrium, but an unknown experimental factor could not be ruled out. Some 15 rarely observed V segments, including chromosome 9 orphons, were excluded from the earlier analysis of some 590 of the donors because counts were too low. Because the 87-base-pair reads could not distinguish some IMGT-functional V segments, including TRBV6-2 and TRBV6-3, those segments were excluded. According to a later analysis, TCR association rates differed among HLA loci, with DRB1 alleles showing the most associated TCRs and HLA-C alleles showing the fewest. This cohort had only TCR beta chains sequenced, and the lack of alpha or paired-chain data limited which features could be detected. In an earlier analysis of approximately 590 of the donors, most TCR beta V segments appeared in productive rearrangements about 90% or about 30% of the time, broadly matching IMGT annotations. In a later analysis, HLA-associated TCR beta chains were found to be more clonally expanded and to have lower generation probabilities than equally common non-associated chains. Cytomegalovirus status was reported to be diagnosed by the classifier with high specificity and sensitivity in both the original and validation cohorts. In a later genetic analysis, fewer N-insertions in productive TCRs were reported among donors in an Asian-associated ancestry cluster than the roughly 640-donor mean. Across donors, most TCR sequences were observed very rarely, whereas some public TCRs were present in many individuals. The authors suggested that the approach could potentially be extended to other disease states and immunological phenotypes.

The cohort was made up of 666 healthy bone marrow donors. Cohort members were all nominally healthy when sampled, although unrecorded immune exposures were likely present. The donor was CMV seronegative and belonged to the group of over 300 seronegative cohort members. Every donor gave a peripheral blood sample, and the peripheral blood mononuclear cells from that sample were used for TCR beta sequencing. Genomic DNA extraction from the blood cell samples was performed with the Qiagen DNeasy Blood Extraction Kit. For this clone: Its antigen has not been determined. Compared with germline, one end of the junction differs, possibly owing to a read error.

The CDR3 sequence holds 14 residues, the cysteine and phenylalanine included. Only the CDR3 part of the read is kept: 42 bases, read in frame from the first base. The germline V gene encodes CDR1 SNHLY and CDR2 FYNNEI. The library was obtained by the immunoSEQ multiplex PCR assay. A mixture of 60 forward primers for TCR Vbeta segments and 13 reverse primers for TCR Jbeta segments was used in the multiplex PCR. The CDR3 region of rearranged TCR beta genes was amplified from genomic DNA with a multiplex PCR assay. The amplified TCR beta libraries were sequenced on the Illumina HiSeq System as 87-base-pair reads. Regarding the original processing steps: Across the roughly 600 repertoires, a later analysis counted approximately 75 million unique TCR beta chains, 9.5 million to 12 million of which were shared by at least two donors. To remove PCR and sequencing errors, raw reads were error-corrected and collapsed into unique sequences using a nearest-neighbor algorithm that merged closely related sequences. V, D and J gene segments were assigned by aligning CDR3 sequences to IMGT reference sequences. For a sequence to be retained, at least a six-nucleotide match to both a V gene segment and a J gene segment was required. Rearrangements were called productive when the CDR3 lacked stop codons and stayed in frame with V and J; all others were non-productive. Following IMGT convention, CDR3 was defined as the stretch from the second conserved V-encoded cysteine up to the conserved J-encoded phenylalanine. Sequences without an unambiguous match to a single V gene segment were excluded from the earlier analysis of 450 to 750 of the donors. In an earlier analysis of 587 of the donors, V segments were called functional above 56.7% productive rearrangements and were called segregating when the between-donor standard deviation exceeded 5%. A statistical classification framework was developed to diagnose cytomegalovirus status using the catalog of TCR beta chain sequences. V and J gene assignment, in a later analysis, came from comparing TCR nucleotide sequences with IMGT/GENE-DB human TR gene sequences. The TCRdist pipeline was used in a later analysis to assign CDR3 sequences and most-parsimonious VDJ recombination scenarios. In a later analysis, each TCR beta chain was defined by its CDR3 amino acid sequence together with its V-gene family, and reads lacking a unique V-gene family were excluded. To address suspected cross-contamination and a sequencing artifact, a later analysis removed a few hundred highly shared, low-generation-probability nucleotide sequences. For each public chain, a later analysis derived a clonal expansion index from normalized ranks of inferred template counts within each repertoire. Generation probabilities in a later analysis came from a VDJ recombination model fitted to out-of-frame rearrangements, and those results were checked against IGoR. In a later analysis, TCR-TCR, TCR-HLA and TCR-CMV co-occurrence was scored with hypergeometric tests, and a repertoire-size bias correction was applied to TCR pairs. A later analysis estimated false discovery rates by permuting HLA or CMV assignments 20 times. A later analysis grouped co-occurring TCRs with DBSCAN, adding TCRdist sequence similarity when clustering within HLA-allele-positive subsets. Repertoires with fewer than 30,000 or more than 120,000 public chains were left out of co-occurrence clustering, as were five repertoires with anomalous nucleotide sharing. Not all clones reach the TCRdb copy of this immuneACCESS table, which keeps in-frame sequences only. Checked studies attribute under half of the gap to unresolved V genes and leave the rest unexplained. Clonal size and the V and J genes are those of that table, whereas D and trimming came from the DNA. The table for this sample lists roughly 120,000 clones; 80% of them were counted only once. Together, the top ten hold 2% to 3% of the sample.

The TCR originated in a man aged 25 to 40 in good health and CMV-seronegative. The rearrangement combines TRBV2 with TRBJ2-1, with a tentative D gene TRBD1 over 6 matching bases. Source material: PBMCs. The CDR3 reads CASREDGRGNEQFF. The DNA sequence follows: TGTGCCAGCAGGGAAGACGGCAGGGGAAATGAGCAGTTCTTC.